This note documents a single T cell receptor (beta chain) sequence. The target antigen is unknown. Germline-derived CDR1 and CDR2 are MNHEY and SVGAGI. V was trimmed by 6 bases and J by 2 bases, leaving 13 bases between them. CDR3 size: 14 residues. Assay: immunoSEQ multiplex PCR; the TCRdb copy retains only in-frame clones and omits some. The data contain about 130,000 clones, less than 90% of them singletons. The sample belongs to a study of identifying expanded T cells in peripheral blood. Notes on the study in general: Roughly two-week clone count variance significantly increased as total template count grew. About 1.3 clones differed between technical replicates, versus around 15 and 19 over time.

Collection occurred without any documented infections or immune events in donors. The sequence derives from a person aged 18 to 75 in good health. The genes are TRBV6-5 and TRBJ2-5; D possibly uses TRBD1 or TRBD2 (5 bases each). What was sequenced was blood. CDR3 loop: CASSSGTAQETQYF. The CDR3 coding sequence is TGTGCCAGCAGCTCCGGGACCGCGCAAGAGACCCAGTACTTC.